This T cell receptor (beta chain) was captured by sequencing in a study of HIV-infected patients and healthy controls. The repertoire came from unfractionated whole blood and reflected all unsorted peripheral T cells. The study, taken as a whole, reports: Healthy controls carried many MAIT alpha-chain CDR3s, while HIV+ repertoires had few. CMV-associated CDR3s mostly grew nonsignificantly during therapy, while HIV-associated CDR3s declined significantly.

Alpha and beta constant-region primers primed reverse transcription of about 0.5 ug RNA. Separate chain-specific third strand synthesis with multiplexing indices produced the alpha and beta libraries. TCRdb re-analysed the 5' RACE reads in MiXCR, keeping a single row per CDR3 protein. This sample has about 10,000 distinct CDR3 sequences; 6.5% to 9% occur once, and the top ten carry under 6%. This clonotype is labeled medium-sized. The antigen is not known. V lost 5 bases and J 6 bases, leaving 11 bases between the germline ends. Germline values: CDR1 MNHEY, CDR2 SMNVEV (reference sequence). This CDR3 has 13 residues.

The chain is built from TRBV27 and TRBJ2-1; D is unclear. The TCR was taken from an adult in good health. The sample comprised blood. CDR3 amino acids: CASSTRVGNEQFF. The CDR3 DNA is TGTGCCAGCAGTACAAGGGTGGGCAATGAGCAGTTCTTC.